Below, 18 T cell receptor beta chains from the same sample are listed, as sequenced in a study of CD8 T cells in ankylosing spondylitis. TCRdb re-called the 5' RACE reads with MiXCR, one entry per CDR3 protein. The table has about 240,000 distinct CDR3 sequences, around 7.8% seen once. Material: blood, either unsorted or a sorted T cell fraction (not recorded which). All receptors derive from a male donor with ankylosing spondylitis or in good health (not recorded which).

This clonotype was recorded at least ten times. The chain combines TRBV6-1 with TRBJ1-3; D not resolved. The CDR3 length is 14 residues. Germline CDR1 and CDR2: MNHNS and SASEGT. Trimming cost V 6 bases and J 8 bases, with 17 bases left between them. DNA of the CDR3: TGTGCCAGCAGCCCCCGGCCTCGAAGCGACACCATATATTTT. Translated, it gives CASSPRPRSDTIYF.

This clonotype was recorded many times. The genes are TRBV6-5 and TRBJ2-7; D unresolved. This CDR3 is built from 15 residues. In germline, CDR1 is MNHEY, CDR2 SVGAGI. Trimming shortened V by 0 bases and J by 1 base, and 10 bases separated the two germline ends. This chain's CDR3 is CASSYSKGNSYEQYF. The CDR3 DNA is TGTGCCAGCAGTTACTCGAAGGGTAATTCCTACGAGCAGTACTTC.

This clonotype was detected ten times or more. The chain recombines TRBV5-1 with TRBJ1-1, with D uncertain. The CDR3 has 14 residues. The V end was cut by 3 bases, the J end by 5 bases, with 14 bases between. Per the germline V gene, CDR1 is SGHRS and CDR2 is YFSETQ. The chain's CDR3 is CASSSEGPGTEAFF. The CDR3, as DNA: TGCGCCAGCAGCTCCGAGGGCCCGGGGACTGAAGCTTTCTTT.

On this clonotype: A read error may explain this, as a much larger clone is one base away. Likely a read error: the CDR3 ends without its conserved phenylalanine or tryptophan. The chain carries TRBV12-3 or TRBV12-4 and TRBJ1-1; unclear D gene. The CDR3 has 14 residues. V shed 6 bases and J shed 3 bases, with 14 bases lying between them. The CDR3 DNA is TGTGCCAGCAGCCCCCAGTTCCCGGACACTGAAGCTTTCTCT. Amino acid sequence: CASSPQFPDTEAFS.

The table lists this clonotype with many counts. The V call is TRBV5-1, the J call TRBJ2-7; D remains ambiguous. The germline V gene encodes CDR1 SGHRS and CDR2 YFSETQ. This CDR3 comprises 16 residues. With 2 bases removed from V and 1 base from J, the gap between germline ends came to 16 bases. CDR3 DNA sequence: TGCGCCAGCAGCTTTGAAGGGCCCCCCGGGTCCTACGAGCAGTACTTC. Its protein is CASSFEGPPGSYEQYF.

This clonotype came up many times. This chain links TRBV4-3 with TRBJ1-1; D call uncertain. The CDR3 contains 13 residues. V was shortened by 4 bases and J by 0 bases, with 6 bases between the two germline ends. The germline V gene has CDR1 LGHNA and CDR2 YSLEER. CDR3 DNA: TGCGCCAGCAGCCGGACCATGAACACTGAAGCTTTCTTT. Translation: CASSRTMNTEAFF.

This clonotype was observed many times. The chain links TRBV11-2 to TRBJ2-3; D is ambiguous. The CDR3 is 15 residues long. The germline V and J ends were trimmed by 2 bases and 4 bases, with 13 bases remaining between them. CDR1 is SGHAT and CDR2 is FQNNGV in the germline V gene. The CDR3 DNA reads TGTGCCAGCAGCTTAAATGGCCCGAAGGCAGATACGCAGTATTTT. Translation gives CASSLNGPKADTQYF.

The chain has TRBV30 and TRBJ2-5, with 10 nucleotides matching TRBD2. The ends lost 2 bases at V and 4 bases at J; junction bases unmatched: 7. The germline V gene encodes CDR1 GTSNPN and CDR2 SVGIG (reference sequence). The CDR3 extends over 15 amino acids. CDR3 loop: CAWSSTGLAAETQYF. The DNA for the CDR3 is TGTGCCTGGAGTTCGACTGGACTAGCGGCAGAGACCCAGTACTTC.

CDR3 sequence reads: CASSPLFTSSGGQYF. CDR3 sequence (DNA): TGTGCCAGCAGTCCCTTGTTTACCTCCTCGGGTGGGCAGTACTTC. V usage is TRBV27 and J usage is TRBJ2-7; no definite D call. CDR3 length: 15 amino acids. Germline CDR1 and CDR2: MNHEY and SMNVEV (reference sequence). V was clipped by 5 bases and J by 9 bases, with 23 bases between them.

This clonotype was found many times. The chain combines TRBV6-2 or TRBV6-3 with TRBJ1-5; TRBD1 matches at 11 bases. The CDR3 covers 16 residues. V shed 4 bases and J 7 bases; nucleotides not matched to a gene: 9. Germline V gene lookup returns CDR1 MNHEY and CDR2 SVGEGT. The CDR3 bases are TGTGCCAGCAGTTCCGGGACAGGGGGATCCTTGCAGCCCCAGCATTTT. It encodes CASSSGTGGSLQPQHF.

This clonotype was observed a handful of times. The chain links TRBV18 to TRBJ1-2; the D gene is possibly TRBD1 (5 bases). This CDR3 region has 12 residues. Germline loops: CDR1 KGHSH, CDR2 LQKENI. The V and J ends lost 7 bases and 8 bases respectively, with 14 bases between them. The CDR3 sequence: CASFSERDGYTF. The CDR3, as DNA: TGTGCCAGCTTCTCAGAGCGGGACGGCTACACCTTC.

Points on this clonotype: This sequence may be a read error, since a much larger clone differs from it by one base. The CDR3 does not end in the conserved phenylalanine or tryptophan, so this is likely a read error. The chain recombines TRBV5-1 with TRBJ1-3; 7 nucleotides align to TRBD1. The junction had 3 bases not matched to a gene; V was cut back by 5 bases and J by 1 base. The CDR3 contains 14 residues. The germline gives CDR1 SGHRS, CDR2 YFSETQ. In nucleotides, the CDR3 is TGCGCCAGCAGACCCAGGGGGTCTGGAAACACCATATATATT. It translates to CASRPRGSGNTIYI.

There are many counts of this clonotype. The CDR3 DNA reads as TGCAGCGTTGTTATAGCGGGGGGGGAAGATACGCAGTATTTT. Its translation: CSVVIAGGEDTQYF. This chain links TRBV29-1 with TRBJ2-3; 11 nucleotides line up with TRBD2. This CDR3 has 14 residues. The germline gives CDR1 SQVTM, CDR2 ANQGSEA. The V and J ends lost 4 bases and 5 bases, in that order; junction bases with no gene match: 5.

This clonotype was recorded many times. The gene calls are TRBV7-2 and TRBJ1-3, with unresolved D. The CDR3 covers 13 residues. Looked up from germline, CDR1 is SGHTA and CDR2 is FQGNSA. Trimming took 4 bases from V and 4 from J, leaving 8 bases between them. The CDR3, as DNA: TGTGCCAGCAGCTCCCCGCCCGGAAACACCATATATTTT. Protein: CASSSPPGNTIYF. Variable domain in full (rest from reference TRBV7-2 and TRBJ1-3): GAGVSQSPSNKVTEKGKDVELRCDPISGHTALYWYRQSLGQGLEFLIYFQGNSAPDKSGLPSDRFSAERTGGSVSTLTIQRTQQEDSAVYLCASSSPPGNTIYFGEGSWLTVV.

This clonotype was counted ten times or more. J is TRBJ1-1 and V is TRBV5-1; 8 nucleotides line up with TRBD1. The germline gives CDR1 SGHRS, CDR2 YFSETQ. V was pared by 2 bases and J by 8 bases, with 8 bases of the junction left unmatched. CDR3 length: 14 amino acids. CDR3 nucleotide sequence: TGCGCCAGCAGCTTACAGGGGGAGGTTGGGGAAGCTTTCTTT. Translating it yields CASSLQGEVGEAFF.

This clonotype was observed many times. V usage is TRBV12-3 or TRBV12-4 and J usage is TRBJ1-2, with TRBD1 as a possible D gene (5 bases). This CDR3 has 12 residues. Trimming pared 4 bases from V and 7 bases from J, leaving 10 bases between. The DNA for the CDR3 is TGTGCCAGCAGTTCCCCTGGGGGTGGCTACACCTTC. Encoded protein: CASSSPGGGYTF.

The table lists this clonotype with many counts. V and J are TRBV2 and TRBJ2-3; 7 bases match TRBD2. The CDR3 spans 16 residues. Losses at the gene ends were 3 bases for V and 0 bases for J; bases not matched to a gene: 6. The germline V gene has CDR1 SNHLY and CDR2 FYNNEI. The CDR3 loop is CASSEGRGASTDTQYF. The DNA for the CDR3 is TGTGCCAGCAGTGAGGGGAGGGGTGCTAGCACAGATACGCAGTATTTT.

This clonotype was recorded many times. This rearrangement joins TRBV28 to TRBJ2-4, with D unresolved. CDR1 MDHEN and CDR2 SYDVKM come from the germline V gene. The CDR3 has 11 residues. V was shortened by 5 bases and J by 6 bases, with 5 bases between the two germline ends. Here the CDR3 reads CASSAGNIQYF. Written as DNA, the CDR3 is TGTGCCAGCAGTGCCGGAAACATTCAGTACTTC.